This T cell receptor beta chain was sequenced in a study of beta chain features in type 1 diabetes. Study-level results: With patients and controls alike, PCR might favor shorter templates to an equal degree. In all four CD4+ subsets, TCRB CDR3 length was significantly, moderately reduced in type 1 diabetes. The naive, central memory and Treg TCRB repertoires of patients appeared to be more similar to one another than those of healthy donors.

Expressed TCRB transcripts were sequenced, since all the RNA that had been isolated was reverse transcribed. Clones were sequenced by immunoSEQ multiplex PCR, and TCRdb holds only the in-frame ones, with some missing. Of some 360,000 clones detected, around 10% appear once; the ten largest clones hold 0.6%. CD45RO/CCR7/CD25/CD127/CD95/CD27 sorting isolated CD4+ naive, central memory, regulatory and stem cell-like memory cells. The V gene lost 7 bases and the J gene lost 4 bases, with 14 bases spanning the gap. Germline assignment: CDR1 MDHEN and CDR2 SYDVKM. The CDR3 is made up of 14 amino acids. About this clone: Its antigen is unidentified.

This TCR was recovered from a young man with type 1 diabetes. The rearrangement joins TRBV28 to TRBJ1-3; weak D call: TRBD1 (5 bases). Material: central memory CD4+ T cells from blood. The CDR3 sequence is CASTSGHLGNTIYF. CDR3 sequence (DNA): TGTGCCAGCACGTCAGGGCACCTCGGAAACACCATATATTTT.